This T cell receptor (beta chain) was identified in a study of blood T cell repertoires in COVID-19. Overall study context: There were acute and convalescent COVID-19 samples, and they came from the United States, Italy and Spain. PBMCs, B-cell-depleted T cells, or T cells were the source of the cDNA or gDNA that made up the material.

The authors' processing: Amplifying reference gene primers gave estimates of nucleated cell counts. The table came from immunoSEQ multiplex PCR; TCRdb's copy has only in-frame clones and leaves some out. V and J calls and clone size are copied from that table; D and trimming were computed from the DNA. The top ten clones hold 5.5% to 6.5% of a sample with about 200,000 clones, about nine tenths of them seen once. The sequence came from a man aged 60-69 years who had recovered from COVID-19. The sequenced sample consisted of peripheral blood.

This CDR3 reads CASSLGQGANTGELFF. CDR3 nucleotides: TGCGCCAGCAGCCTTGGACAGGGGGCTAACACCGGGGAGCTGTTTTTT. J is TRBJ2-2 and V is TRBV5-1, with 11 nucleotides matching TRBD1. V trimming: 4 bases; J trimming: 2 bases; junction bases outside the gene matches: 4. The CDR3 length is 16 residues. Germline lookup yields CDR1 SGHRS and CDR2 YFSETQ.